This T cell receptor (beta chain) was profiled in a study of Ad26.COV2.S vaccination and SARS-CoV-2 variants. Treatment specified: roughly 19 received Ad26.COV2.S at low or high dose, single or two shots; 5 received placebo; per-sample allocation not given. Collection of samples fell on day 63 after the first vaccine or placebo injection. Points on this clone: Its target is not known.

Measured with immunoSEQ multiplex PCR; TCRdb has only the in-frame clones, and not every one. This table has hundreds of thousands of clones, around 92% appearing once. Study-wide findings and caveats: Responses of T cells in total may have been underestimated by the TCR breadth and depth analyses. The breadth of spike-specific CD8+ and CD4+ T cell responses after vaccination was reportedly substantial.

Trimming took 4 bases from V and 2 from J; bases not matched to a gene: 13. The V gene's germline CDR1 is LNHDA and CDR2 SQIVND (reference sequence). This CDR3 has 19 amino acids. This TCR derives from a person between 18 and 65 years old who received the Ad26.COV2.S COVID-19 vaccine or a placebo. The sequencing used peripheral blood, collected in a trial of Ad26.COV2.S vaccine versus placebo. The gene calls are TRBV19 and TRBJ2-1; 11 nucleotides agree with TRBD2. This chain's CDR3 is CASSRSSRLAGGPYNEQFF. Written as DNA, the CDR3 is TGTGCCAGTAGTAGGTCCTCCCGTCTAGCGGGGGGACCCTACAATGAGCAGTTCTTC.